This TCR beta chain was retrieved from a study of OX40 agonist ivuxolimab in advanced cancers. Produced via immunoSEQ multiplex PCR; TCRdb's table is partial and in-frame only. The sample carries 20,000 to 25,000 clones, approximately 85% recorded once. Germline CDR1 reads LNHDA; CDR2 reads SQIVND (reference sequence). This CDR3 is 14 amino acids long. V was cut by 2 bases and J by 9 bases, with 14 bases left in between. The V call is TRBV19, the J call TRBJ2-1; weak D call: TRBD2 (5 bases). This receptor was identified in an adult with an advanced solid tumor such as melanoma, head and neck, liver or kidney cancer. The sequencing used CD4+ or CD8+ T cells sorted from blood, collected in a trial of the OX40 agonist ivuxolimab. Here the CDR3 DNA reads TGTGCCAGTAGTATATCATCCCGGGATACTGAGCAGTTCTTC. Translation: CASSISSRDTEQFF.